These 10 T cell receptor beta chains share one sample of origin, sequenced in a study of blood T cell repertoires in COVID-19. Sequencing was performed with immunoSEQ multiplex PCR; in TCRdb, only in-frame clones are kept and a portion is missing. The table shows some 150,000 clones, with 84% occurring only once. The specimen was peripheral blood. Every receptor here comes from a woman aged 45-65 years in a cohort sampled during active or convalescent COVID-19.

This chain connects TRBV7-2 to TRBJ2-4, with D maybe TRBD1 (5 bases). The CDR3 contains 16 residues. CDR1 is SGHTA and CDR2 is FQGNSA in the germline V gene. Between the trimmed V and J ends, which lost 0 bases and 2 bases, there was a span of 11 bases. This chain's CDR3 is CASSLAQGIPKNIQYF. The CDR3 bases are TGTGCCAGCAGCTTAGCTCAGGGTATTCCCAAAAACATTCAGTACTTC.

In its sample, this clone was seen a few times. The V gene is TRBV6-4, the J gene TRBJ2-3; D is uncertain. V shed 4 bases and J shed 0 bases, with 8 bases lying between them. Looked up from germline, CDR1 is MRHNA and CDR2 is SNTAGT. The CDR3 runs to 14 residues. In DNA form, the CDR3 reads TGTGCCAGCAGTGCAACAGCTAGCACAGATACGCAGTATTTT. Translation gives CASSATASTDTQYF.

This CDR3 is CASSYPGTGSSYSPLHF. The CDR3 nucleotides read TGTGCCAGCAGTTACCCCGGGACAGGGAGTAGTTATTCACCCCTCCACTTT. This chain connects TRBV6-2 or TRBV6-3 to TRBJ1-6, with 9 bases identical to TRBD1. V was clipped by 2 bases and J by 8 bases; unmatched bases: 10. This CDR3 has 17 residues. Germline V CDR1 and CDR2: MNHEY, SVGEGT.

This clone was picked up a small number of times. V gene TRBV28 combines with J gene TRBJ2-7; 7 nucleotides align to TRBD1. The CDR3 is made up of 13 amino acids. The V and J ends lost 5 bases and 2 bases, in that order; junction bases with no gene match: 3. Germline V gene data show CDR1 as MDHEN and CDR2 as SYDVKM. CDR3 sequence: CASSSTGAYEQYF. As DNA, the CDR3 is TGTGCCAGCAGTAGCACAGGGGCCTACGAGCAGTACTTC.

The rearrangement joins TRBV10-3 to TRBJ2-7, with 8 positions matching TRBD1. Trimming took 8 bases from V and 6 from J; bases not matched to a gene: 12. Germline-derived CDR1 and CDR2 are ENHRY and SYGVKD. This CDR3 has 14 residues. The CDR3 protein is CAIARGTGRGEQYF. Here the CDR3 DNA reads TGTGCCATCGCCCGAGGGACAGGTAGAGGCGAGCAGTACTTC.

The V gene is TRBV7-3, the J gene TRBJ1-6, with 7 nucleotides matching TRBD1. The CDR3 extends over 15 amino acids. Germline loops: CDR1 SGHTA, CDR2 FQGTGA. Unmatched junction bases numbered 4, after V lost 2 bases and J lost 6 bases. The CDR3 here is CASSLQGGSNSPLHF. The CDR3 coding sequence is TGTGCCAGCAGCTTACAAGGGGGCAGTAATTCACCCCTCCACTTT.

Points on this clone: This CDR3 is also generated by other DNA sequences in the sample. The chain is built from TRBV7-2 and TRBJ1-5; unclear D gene. V gave up 1 base and J gave up 4 bases, with 5 bases separating them. The CDR3 totals 13 residues. From germline, CDR1 is SGHTA and CDR2 FQGNSA. The CDR3 bases are TGTGCCAGCAGCTTAGTTCAAAATCAGCCCCAGCATTTT. Protein product: CASSLVQNQPQHF. The full variable domain, completed using reference TRBV7-2 and TRBJ1-5, is GAGVSQSPSNKVTEKGKDVELRCDPISGHTALYWYRQSLGQGLEFLIYFQGNSAPDKSGLPSDRFSAERTGGSVSTLTIQRTQQEDSAVYLCASSLVQNQPQHFGDGTRLSIL.

The chain is built from TRBV9 and TRBJ2-1; TRBD2 agrees at 11 bases. The trim removed 1 base at V and 0 bases at J, leaving 9 bases unmatched. CDR1 and CDR2 from the germline V gene are SGDLS and YYNGEE. This CDR3 contains 19 residues. The DNA for the CDR3 is TGTGCCAGCAGCGTAACTCGACTAGCGGGGATCAGCTCCTACAATGAGCAGTTCTTC. Translated, it gives CASSVTRLAGISSYNEQFF.

The J gene is TRBJ1-1, the V gene TRBV12-3 or TRBV12-4; D is uncertain. This CDR3 contains 12 residues. Trimming left V 1 base short and J 9 bases short, with 9 bases between. Written as DNA, the CDR3 is TGTGCCAGCAGTTTAGAGGAGAGAAAAGCTTTCTTT. Its translation is CASSLEERKAFF.

In this sample, this clone turned up once. The chain couples TRBV7-3 to TRBJ2-1, with no clear D. CDR3 length: 13 residues. V gave up 4 bases and J gave up 11 bases, with 15 bases separating them. From germline, CDR1 is SGHTA and CDR2 FQGTGA. The chain's CDR3 is CASSSPPLGQQFF. The CDR3 DNA sequence: TGTGCCAGCAGCTCGCCACCCCTAGGTCAGCAGTTCTTC.